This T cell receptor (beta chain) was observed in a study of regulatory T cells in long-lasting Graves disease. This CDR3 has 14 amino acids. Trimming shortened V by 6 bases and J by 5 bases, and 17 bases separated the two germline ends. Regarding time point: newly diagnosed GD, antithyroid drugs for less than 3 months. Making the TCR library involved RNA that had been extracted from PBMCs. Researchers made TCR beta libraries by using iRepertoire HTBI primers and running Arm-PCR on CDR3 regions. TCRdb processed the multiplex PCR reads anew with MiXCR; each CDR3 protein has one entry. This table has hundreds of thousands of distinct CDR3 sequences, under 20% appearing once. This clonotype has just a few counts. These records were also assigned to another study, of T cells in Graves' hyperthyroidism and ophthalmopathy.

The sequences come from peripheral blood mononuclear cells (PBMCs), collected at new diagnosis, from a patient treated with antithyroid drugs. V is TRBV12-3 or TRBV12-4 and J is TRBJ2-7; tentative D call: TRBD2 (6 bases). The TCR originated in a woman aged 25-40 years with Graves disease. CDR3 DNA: TGTGCCAGCAGGCCGGGACTCAGTATCCACGAGCAGTACTTC. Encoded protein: CASRPGLSIHEQYF.